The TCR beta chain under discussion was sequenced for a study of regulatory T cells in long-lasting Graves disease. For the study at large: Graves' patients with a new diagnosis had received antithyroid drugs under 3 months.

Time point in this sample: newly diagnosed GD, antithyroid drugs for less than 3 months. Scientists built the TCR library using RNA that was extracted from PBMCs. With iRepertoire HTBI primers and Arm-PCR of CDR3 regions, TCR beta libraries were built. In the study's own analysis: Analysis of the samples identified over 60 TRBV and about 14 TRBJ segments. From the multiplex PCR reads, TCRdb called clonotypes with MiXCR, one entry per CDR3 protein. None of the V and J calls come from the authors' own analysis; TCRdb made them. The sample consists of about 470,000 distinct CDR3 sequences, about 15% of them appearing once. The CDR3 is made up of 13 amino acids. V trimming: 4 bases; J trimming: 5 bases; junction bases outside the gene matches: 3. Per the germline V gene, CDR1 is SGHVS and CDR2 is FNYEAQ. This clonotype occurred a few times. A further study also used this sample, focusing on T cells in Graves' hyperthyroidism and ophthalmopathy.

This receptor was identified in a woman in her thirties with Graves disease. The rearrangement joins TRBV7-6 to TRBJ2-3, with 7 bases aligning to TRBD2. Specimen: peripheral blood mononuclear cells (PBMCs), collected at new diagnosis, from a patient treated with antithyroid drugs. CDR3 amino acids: CASSSLAGDTQYF. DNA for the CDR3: TGTGCCAGCAGCTCATTAGCGGGAGATACGCAGTATTTT.